This T cell receptor (beta chain) stems from a study of shared clonotypes between healthy human individuals. Broader study findings: Clonotypes which were not shared had lower generation probabilities than clonotypes that all four donors shared. Naive CD4 clonotype sharing across several donors was roughly 5%.

As defined, naive CD8 cells were CD45RO-negative and positively selected for CCR7, with terminally differentiated effector memory CD45RA+ cells excluded. The donor cohort consisted entirely of Caucasian adults residing in Nashville, Tennessee. CDR3 length: 14 residues. V lost 9 bases to trimming and J lost 1 base; unmatched junction nucleotides: 7. Germline assignment: CDR1 MNHEY and CDR2 SMNVEV (reference sequence). As for this clone: What it recognizes is unknown.

Per the study methods: Without quality scores, immunoSEQ junctional reads could not be filtered like full-length reads. The protocol was immunoSEQ multiplex PCR, while the TCRdb copy is restricted to in-frame clones and leaves out a portion. The DNA was the basis for D and trimming; V, J and clone size are from that table. This sample has about 2.2 million clones, with just under 95% found just once. The receptor was derived from a man aged 18-30 years in good health. Some clones in this sample may be carry-over from other donors' samples. Sequencing used naive CD8+ T cells from PBMCs. The chain uses TRBV27 and TRBJ2-3; 7 bases match TRBD2. The CDR3 bases are TGTGCCAGTCCCAGCGGGGCCGGCACAGATACGCAGTATTTT. Residues: CASPSGAGTDTQYF.